The source of this T cell receptor (beta chain) is a study of blood T cell repertoires in COVID-19. Study in general: Acute and convalescent COVID-19 specimens originated in the United States, Italy and Spain. The cDNA or gDNA used as material had been derived from T cells, B-cell-depleted T cells, or PBMCs.

Original processing notes: From reference gene primer amplification, estimates of nucleated cell counts were derived. Produced via immunoSEQ multiplex PCR; TCRdb's table is partial and in-frame only. The V and J calls and clone size were taken over from that table, and D and trimming were inferred from the DNA. The sample has 60,000 or so clones, roughly 74% seen once. CDR3 length: 15 amino acids. The germline V gene has CDR1 SGHTA and CDR2 FQGTGA. The trim removed 2 bases at V and 4 bases at J, leaving 4 bases unmatched. The chain combines TRBV7-3 with TRBJ1-3, with 8 positions matching TRBD1. Specimen: peripheral blood. This clonotype originated in a woman older than 75 with acute or convalescent COVID-19. The CDR3 sequence is CASSLSGGEGNTIYF. Written as DNA, the CDR3 is TGTGCCAGCAGCTTATCAGGGGGCGAAGGAAACACCATATATTTT.